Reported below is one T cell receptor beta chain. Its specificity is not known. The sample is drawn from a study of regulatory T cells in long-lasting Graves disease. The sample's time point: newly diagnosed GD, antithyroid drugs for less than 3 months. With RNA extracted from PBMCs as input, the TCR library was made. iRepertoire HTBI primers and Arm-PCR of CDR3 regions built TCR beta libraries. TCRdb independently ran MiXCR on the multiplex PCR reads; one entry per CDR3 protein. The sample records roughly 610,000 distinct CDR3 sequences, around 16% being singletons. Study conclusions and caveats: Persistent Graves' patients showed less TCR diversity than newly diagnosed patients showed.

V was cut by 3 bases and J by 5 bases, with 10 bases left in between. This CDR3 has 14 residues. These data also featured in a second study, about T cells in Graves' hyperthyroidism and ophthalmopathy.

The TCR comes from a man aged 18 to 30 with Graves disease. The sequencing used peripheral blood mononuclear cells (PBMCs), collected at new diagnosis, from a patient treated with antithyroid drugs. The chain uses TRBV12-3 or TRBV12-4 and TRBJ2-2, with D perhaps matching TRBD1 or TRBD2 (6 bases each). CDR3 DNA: TGTGCCAGCAGTTTCACAGGGAGGACCGGGGAGCTGTTTTTT. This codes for CASSFTGRTGELFF.